This T cell receptor (beta chain) comes out of a study of CD8 T cells in ankylosing spondylitis (dated by TCRdb to 2016 to 2017). General notes on the study: To find TCR variants linked to disease, the study profiled T cell receptor beta repertoires in ankylosing spondylitis patients and healthy donors. Peripheral blood was sampled, and synovial fluid was also collected from ankylosing spondylitis patients. The whole study cohort included 85 to 120 healthy donors and over 20 ankylosing spondylitis patients.

Here V drops 2 bases and J drops 9 bases, and the junction holds 7 bases not matched to any gene. CDR1 and CDR2, looked up from the germline V gene, are WSHSY and SAAADI. Including the terminal cysteine and phenylalanine, the CDR3 comprises 15 residues. Only CDR3 DNA is held: 45 bases, read in frame from base 1. Findings and caveats that apply to the study as a whole: Some of the motif variants had been reported before in the synovial fluid and blood of reactive arthritis patients, a finding that suggests common disease-initiation mechanisms. The disease-linked clones showed a CD8+ phenotype and occurred at relatively low frequencies in peripheral blood. The disease-linked clones were reported to be significantly enriched in matched synovial fluid samples from ankylosing spondylitis patients. Blood from ankylosing spondylitis patients appeared to be characterized by a TCR beta motif made up of several highly homologous amino acid variants.

This clonotype was recorded many times. Its target antigen remains unknown. Base qualities were left out, and no much larger clone turns up one base away. Reads for this sample came from an Illumina HiSeq 2500. Quantitative 5'-RACE with molecular barcodes was the method used to prepare the TCR beta libraries. The original methods were these. A new computational method based on a probabilistic model of VDJ rearrangement was used to identify disease-linked TCR variants. TCRdb trimmed the raw reads at Q25, called clones with MiXCR and kept productive beta chains. Identical CDR3 proteins give one entry, which carries the most common genes and DNA. The V and J calls and clone size come from TCRdb's table, not from the authors' own analysis. The sample table holds about 250,000 distinct CDR3 sequences, of which roughly 8.2% were seen once. The ten largest account for roughly 5% of the sample.

This TCR came from a female donor with ankylosing spondylitis or in good health (not recorded which). Sequencing used blood, either unsorted or a sorted T cell fraction (not recorded which). This sequence uses TRBV10-2 and TRBJ2-1, with 10 bases matching TRBD2. The encoded CDR3 is CASSERASGSVEQFF. Read as DNA, the sequence is TGCGCCAGCAGTGAGCGGGCTAGCGGGAGTGTTGAGCAGTTCTTC.